The 20 T cell receptor beta chains presented below share a single source sample, sequenced in a study of shared clonotypes between healthy human individuals (dated by TCRdb to about 2020). Library construction relied on the immunoSEQ multiplex PCR assay. Drawn from immuneACCESS, this table holds only the in-frame rearrangements with V and J called that TCRdb kept. Clones are partly lost; checked studies trace under half to an unresolved V gene and leave the rest unexplained. The sample contains a few million clones, approximately 94% of them found a single time. The biggest ten clones account for 0.13% of the sample. Sequenced material: naive CD4+ T cells sorted from blood. The sample's cell subset or site label, decoded: CD45RA+ positively selected. The receptor source for this set is a young man in good health.

To note about this clone: Other DNA variants within this sample encode the same CDR3. The V gene is TRBV20-1, the J gene TRBJ2-1; D gene ambiguous. V shed 5 bases and J shed 4 bases, with 3 bases lying between them. This CDR3 has 10 residues. Germline V gene sequence: CDR1 DFQATT, CDR2 SNEGSKA (reference sequence). The CDR3 is CSAEYNEQFF. The CDR3 nucleotides are TGCAGTGCTGAATACAATGAGCAGTTCTTC.

Only one count was recorded for this clone. The gene calls are TRBV6-6 and TRBJ2-2, with D unresolved. CDR3 length equals 13 residues. CDR1 is MNHNY and CDR2 is SVGAGI in the germline V gene (reference sequence). The V end was cut by 6 bases, the J end by 6 bases, with 11 bases between. The CDR3 here is CASSLPHAGELFF. CDR3 bases: TGTGCCAGCAGCCTACCCCATGCCGGGGAGCTGTTTTTT.

V and J are TRBV28 and TRBJ1-4; D perhaps matches TRBD1 (6 bases). This CDR3 contains 14 residues. V lost 5 bases and J lost 10, with 17 bases in between. Germline-derived CDR1 and CDR2 are MDHEN and SYDVKM. The CDR3 spells CASSPDGRGGKLFF. CDR3 sequence (DNA): TGTGCCAGCAGTCCAGACGGTAGAGGGGGAAAACTGTTTTTT. The full variable domain, completed using reference TRBV28 and TRBJ1-4, is DVKVTQSSRYLVKRTGEKVFLECVQDMDHENMFWYRQDPGLGLRLIYFSYDVKMKEKGDIPEGYSVSREKKERFSLILESASTNQTSMYLCASSPDGRGGKLFFGSGTQLSVL.

The V and J genes are TRBV6-5 and TRBJ1-6, with a possible D match to TRBD1 (5 bases). Germline V gene sequence: CDR1 MNHEY, CDR2 SVGAGI. This CDR3 spans 13 amino acids. V was trimmed by 2 bases and J by 9 bases, leaving 8 bases between them. Here the CDR3 reads CASSYRDLSPLHF. Written as DNA, the CDR3 is TGTGCCAGCAGTTACCGGGACCTTTCACCCCTCCACTTT.

V gene TRBV30 combines with J gene TRBJ2-1; D remains unclear. This CDR3 spans 11 amino acids. From germline, CDR1 is GTSNPN and CDR2 SVGIG (reference sequence). Trimming took 7 bases from V and 8 from J, leaving 12 bases between them. CDR3 bases: TGTGCCTTATCCGGGCCCCATGAGCAGTTCTTC. Protein sequence: CALSGPHEQFF.

The rearrangement uses TRBV6-6 and TRBJ1-3, with TRBD1 matching 7 bases. Trimming took 4 bases from V and 4 from J; bases not matched to a gene: 7. Germline V gives CDR1 MNHNY, CDR2 SVGAGI (reference sequence). The length of the CDR3 is 15 residues. CDR3 sequence: CASSFTGEEGNTIYF. CDR3 DNA sequence: TGTGCCAGCAGTTTCACAGGGGAGGAGGGAAACACCATATATTTT.

The chain recombines TRBV5-1 with TRBJ2-7; 8 positions match TRBD2. Germline CDR1 and CDR2: SGHRS and YFSETQ. V was clipped by 0 bases and J by 3 bases; unmatched bases: 5. CDR3 length: 15 residues. Here the CDR3 DNA reads TGCGCCAGCAGCTTGGGTGGGACTAGGGACTACGAGCAGTACTTC. It codes for CASSLGGTRDYEQYF.

The V and J genes are TRBV5-4 and TRBJ2-7; 7 nucleotides line up with TRBD1. The CDR3 runs to 14 residues. V was clipped by 2 bases and J by 2 bases; unmatched bases: 4. CDR1 and CDR2 from the germline V gene are SGHNT and YYREEE (reference sequence). CDR3 DNA sequence: TGTGCCAGCAGCTTCACAGGGGCCCCCTACGAGCAGTACTTC. The encoded protein is CASSFTGAPYEQYF. Supplemented by reference TRBV5-4 and TRBJ2-7, the full variable domain reads ETGVTQSPTHLIKTRGQQVTLRCSSQSGHNTVSWYQQALGQGPQFIFQYYREEENGRGNFPPRFSGLQFPNYSSELNVNALELDDSALYLCASSFTGAPYEQYFGPGTRLTVT.

The chain carries TRBV28 and TRBJ1-3; 7 nucleotides line up with TRBD1. J gave up 2 bases and V 4 bases, and 5 bases lay outside the gene matches. The CDR3 totals 15 residues. Germline V gene lookup returns CDR1 MDHEN and CDR2 SYDVKM. The CDR3 here is CASSSPTGTGNTIYF. In DNA, the CDR3 is TGTGCCAGCAGTTCACCGACAGGGACTGGAAACACCATATATTTT.

The rearrangement links TRBV6-5 to TRBJ2-7, with 9 bases that match TRBD1. J lost 2 bases, V lost 2 bases, and 4 bases had no gene match. CDR1 is MNHEY, CDR2 SVGAGI, per germline. The CDR3 loop spans 15 amino acids. The CDR3 DNA is TGTGCCAGCAGTTACGGACAGGGGACGACCTACGAGCAGTACTTC. Protein: CASSYGQGTTYEQYF.

V usage is TRBV4-1 and J usage is TRBJ2-3; 9 nucleotides line up with TRBD2. Trimming removed 4 bases from V and 4 bases from J; junction bases left unmatched: 12. CDR3 size: 17 residues. The germline gives CDR1 MGHRA, CDR2 YSYEKL. CDR3 region: CASSRYSSGKRADTQYF. Here the CDR3 DNA reads TGCGCCAGCAGCCGTTACTCTAGCGGGAAGAGGGCAGATACGCAGTATTTT.

J is TRBJ1-1 and V is TRBV5-8, with D possibly TRBD1 on 6 matching bases. The length of the CDR3 is 13 residues. V lost 2 bases and J lost 5, with 10 bases in between. CDR1 and CDR2 from the germline V gene are SGHTS and YDEGEE. The CDR3 protein is CASSFEGGTEAFF. CDR3 sequence (DNA): TGTGCCAGCAGCTTTGAGGGGGGAACTGAAGCTTTCTTT.

The V gene is TRBV11-2, the J gene TRBJ1-3; D not certain. V was cut by 3 bases and J by 5 bases, with 11 bases left in between. In germline, CDR1 is SGHAT, CDR2 FQNNGV. This CDR3 region has 14 residues. CDR3: CASSFPGERNTIYF. CDR3 nucleotides: TGTGCCAGCAGCTTTCCAGGAGAGCGAAACACCATATATTTT.

This CDR3 is CASSFADNSPLHF. Written as DNA, the CDR3 is TGTGCCAGCAGCTTTGCGGATAATTCACCCCTCCACTTT. The chain has TRBV5-8 and TRBJ1-6; no reliable D call. CDR1 and CDR2 from the germline V gene are SGHTS and YDEGEE. Between the trimmed V and J ends, which lost 2 bases and 5 bases, there was a span of 5 bases. CDR3 length: 13 amino acids.

The chain has TRBV19 and TRBJ1-6, with D uncertain. V lost 7 bases and J 6 bases, leaving 7 bases between the germline ends. The CDR3 length is 12 residues. CDR1 is LNHDA, CDR2 SQIVND, per germline (reference sequence). CDR3 nucleotide sequence: TGTGCCAGTAATAAGGTTAATTCACCCCTCCACTTT. It specifies CASNKVNSPLHF. Using reference TRBV19 and TRBJ1-6 for the parts outside the CDR3, the full variable domain is DGGITQSPKYLFRKEGQNVTLSCEQNLNHDAMYWYRQDPGQGLRLIYYSQIVNDFQKGDIAEGYSVSREKKESFPLTVTSAQKNPTAFYLCASNKVNSPLHFGNGTRLTVT.

J is TRBJ2-7 and V is TRBV4-2; tentative D call: TRBD1 (6 bases). The CDR3 covers 18 residues. Germline-derived CDR1 and CDR2 are LGHNA and YNFKEQ. V was shortened by 4 bases and J by 0 bases, with 22 bases between the two germline ends. The CDR3 loop reads CASSPSIGLQGNSYEQYF. CDR3 DNA: TGTGCCAGCAGCCCGTCGATCGGTTTACAGGGTAACTCCTACGAGCAGTACTTC.

This chain uses TRBV5-5 with TRBJ2-3; TRBD1 matches 7 bases. Germline V CDR1 and CDR2: SGHKS, YYEKEE (reference sequence). After removal of 5 bases from V and 6 bases from J, the junction contained 9 bases not matched to a gene. This CDR3 comprises 14 residues. The CDR3: CASSSDREGDTQYF. For the CDR3, the DNA is TGTGCCAGCAGTTCCGACAGGGAAGGCGATACGCAGTATTTT. The whole variable domain, filled in from reference TRBV5-5 and TRBJ2-3, reads DAGVTQSPTHLIKTRGQQVTLRCSPISGHKSVSWYQQVLGQGPQFIFQYYEKEERGRGNFPDRFSARQFPNYSSELNVNALLLGDSALYLCASSSDREGDTQYFGPGTRLTVL.

The rearrangement uses TRBV19 and TRBJ1-6; the D gene is possibly TRBD1 (5 bases). Germline V gene data show CDR1 as LNHDA and CDR2 as SQIVND (reference sequence). Trimming removed 2 bases from V and 8 bases from J, with 16 bases in between. The CDR3 loop spans 16 amino acids. The CDR3, as DNA: TGTGCCAGTAGTATATCGGGGGACCCGTTGGATTCACCCCTCCACTTT. As protein: CASSISGDPLDSPLHF.

This rearrangement joins TRBV5-6 to TRBJ1-6; TRBD1 might be the D (5 bases). The germline CDR1 and CDR2 sequences are SGHDT and YYEEEE. This CDR3 is built from 16 residues. Deletions cut 1 base from V and 4 bases from J, with 12 bases between. The CDR3 reads CASSLFGGLYNSPLHF. CDR3 bases: TGTGCCAGCAGCTTGTTCGGGGGTTTATATAATTCACCCCTCCACTTT.

This clone was observed a single time. The chain uses TRBV18 and TRBJ2-1; 13 bases line up with TRBD2. There are 17 residues in the CDR3. The germline V gene has CDR1 KGHSH and CDR2 LQKENI. Trimming at V came to 4 bases and at J to 1 base, leaving 4 bases not matched to a gene. DNA of the CDR3: TGTGCCAGCTCACAAACGGGACTAGCGGGATCCTACAATGAGCAGTTCTTC. Translated: CASSQTGLAGSYNEQFF.